Described below is a single TCR beta chain sequence and its context. Its specificity is not known. The data stem from a study of shared clonotypes between healthy human individuals. Splitting the CD4+ cells yielded a CD45RA+ naive subset and a CD45RA-negative memory subset. Repertoires were generated with immunoSEQ multiplex PCR, while TCRdb's copy carries only in-frame clones and drops some. The sample records 1 million to 1.2 million clones, around 77% being singletons. V lost 6 bases to trimming and J lost 4 bases, with 15 bases between them. The germline V gene encodes CDR1 MNHNS and CDR2 SASEGT. The CDR3 length is 14 residues. Findings and caveats of the study: Sequencing of the sorted subsets was shown by rarefaction to be incomplete despite large depth. Few donors limited the genetic and exposure-history diversity represented.

The source of this sequence is a man aged 18 to 30 in good health. Some clones in this sample may be carry-over from other donors' samples. The chain has TRBV6-1 and TRBJ2-5; the D gene is possibly TRBD2 (6 bases). The specimen sequenced was memory CD4+ T cells from PBMCs. As to subset: CD45RA-negative fraction. CDR3 protein: CASRVAGIRETQYF. As DNA, the CDR3 is TGTGCCAGCAGAGTCGCGGGGATTCGAGAGACCCAGTACTTC.